The 8 T cell receptor beta chains listed next were all sequenced from one sample in a study of T cell responses to AZD1222 COVID-19 vaccine. Data came from immunoSEQ multiplex PCR; TCRdb stores just in-frame clones and leaves some out. The sample consists of approximately 150,000 clones, about 90% of them appearing once. The sample in question was peripheral blood, obtained on day 0 of AZD1222 vaccination. The receptors stem from an adult in good health.

The chain couples TRBV9 to TRBJ2-1; 8 nucleotides match TRBD2. From germline, CDR1 is SGDLS and CDR2 YYNGEE. The CDR3 runs 16 residues. V gave up 1 base and J gave up 4 bases; unmatched junction bases: 7. CDR3 residues: CASSVYGSGDYNEQFF. DNA for the CDR3: TGTGCCAGCAGCGTATATGGTAGCGGGGATTACAATGAGCAGTTCTTC.

The chain uses TRBV19 and TRBJ2-2, with D perhaps matching TRBD2 (8 bases). This CDR3 spans 17 amino acids. Trimming cost V 8 bases and J 1 base, with 20 bases left between them. Germline CDR1 LNHDA, CDR2 SQIVND (reference sequence). CDR3 sequence reads: CASRGGRGSLNTGELFF. The CDR3 DNA sequence: TGTGCCAGTCGGGGGGGCAGGGGGTCCCTGAACACCGGGGAGCTGTTTTTT.

This clone was seen just once. Written as DNA, the CDR3 is TGTGCCAGTAGTCATGGGGGGCTCGGAGAAAAACTGTTTTTT. It specifies CASSHGGLGEKLFF. V usage is TRBV19 and J usage is TRBJ1-4, with a tentative D call TRBD1 (6 bases). V was trimmed by 5 bases and J by 8 bases, leaving 15 bases between them. The CDR3 spans 14 residues. Germline values: CDR1 LNHDA, CDR2 SQIVND (reference sequence). Full variable domain (missing parts from reference TRBV19 and TRBJ1-4): DGGITQSPKYLFRKEGQNVTLSCEQNLNHDAMYWYRQDPGQGLRLIYYSQIVNDFQKGDIAEGYSVSREKKESFPLTVTSAQKNPTAFYLCASSHGGLGEKLFFGSGTQLSVL.

The chain recombines TRBV27 with TRBJ1-3, with D possibly being TRBD1 (5 bases). Trimming shortened V by 2 bases and J by 0 bases, and 8 bases separated the two germline ends. Germline V gene data show CDR1 as MNHEY and CDR2 as SMNVEV (reference sequence). The CDR3 totals 15 residues. The DNA for the CDR3 is TGTGCCAGCAGTTTACGGCAGGGCTCTGGAAACACCATATATTTT. Amino acid sequence: CASSLRQGSGNTIYF.

J is TRBJ2-7 and V is TRBV5-1; no reliable D call. Germline V gives CDR1 SGHRS, CDR2 YFSETQ. This CDR3 has 13 amino acids. V lost 0 bases and J lost 5, with 9 bases in between. The CDR3 bases are TGCGCCAGCAGCTTGGTTCTAGGCAACGAGCAGTACTTC. It encodes CASSLVLGNEQYF.

V gene TRBV24-1 combines with J gene TRBJ2-7, with D possibly matching TRBD1 (6 bases). Trimming shortened V by 7 bases and J by 1 base, and 10 bases separated the two germline ends. Germline assignment: CDR1 KGHDR and CDR2 SFDVKD. The CDR3 spans 13 residues. CDR3 in amino acids: CATRQGDSYEQYF. CDR3 DNA: TGTGCCACCAGACAGGGAGATTCCTACGAGCAGTACTTC.

V and J are TRBV28 and TRBJ2-3; 12 bases map to TRBD2. V lost 5 bases to trimming and J lost 3 bases; unmatched junction nucleotides: 9. Germline lookup yields CDR1 MDHEN and CDR2 SYDVKM. The CDR3 runs 17 residues. The CDR3 DNA follows: TGTGCCAGCAGTACCACTAGCGGGGGGTCTATTACAGATACGCAGTATTTT. The encoded protein is CASSTTSGGSITDTQYF.

The chain carries TRBV27 and TRBJ1-1; D not certain. The CDR3 has 14 residues. Trimming cost V 5 bases and J 1 base, with 11 bases left between them. CDR1 and CDR2 from the germline V gene are MNHEY and SMNVEV (reference sequence). The chain's CDR3 is CASSESAGNTEAFF. The CDR3 DNA reads as TGTGCCAGCAGTGAATCTGCGGGGAACACTGAAGCTTTCTTT.